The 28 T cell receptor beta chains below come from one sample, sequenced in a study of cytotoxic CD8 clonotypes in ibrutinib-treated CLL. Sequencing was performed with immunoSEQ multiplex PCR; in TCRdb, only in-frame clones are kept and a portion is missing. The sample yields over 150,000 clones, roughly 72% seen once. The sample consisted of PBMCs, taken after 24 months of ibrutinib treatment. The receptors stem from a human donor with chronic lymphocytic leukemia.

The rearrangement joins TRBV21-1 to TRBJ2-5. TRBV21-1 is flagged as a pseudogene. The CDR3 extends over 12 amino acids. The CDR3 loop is CASTGQQETQYF. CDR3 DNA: TGTGCCAGCACGGGGCAGCAAGAGACCCAGTACTTC.

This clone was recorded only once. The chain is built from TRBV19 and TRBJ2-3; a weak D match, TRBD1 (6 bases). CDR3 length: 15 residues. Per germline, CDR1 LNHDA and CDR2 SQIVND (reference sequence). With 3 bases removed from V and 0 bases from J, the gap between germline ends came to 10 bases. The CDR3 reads CASSIAQGSTDTQYF. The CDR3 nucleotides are TGTGCCAGTAGTATTGCACAGGGAAGCACAGATACGCAGTATTTT.

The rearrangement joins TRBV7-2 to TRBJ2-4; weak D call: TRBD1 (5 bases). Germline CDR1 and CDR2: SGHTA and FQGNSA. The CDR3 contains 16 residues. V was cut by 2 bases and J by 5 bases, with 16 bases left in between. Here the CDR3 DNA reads TGTGCCAGCAGCTTACTTAGCCTCGGCAGGGAAAACATTCAGTACTTC. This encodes CASSLLSLGRENIQYF.

The CDR3 nucleotides read TGTGCCAGCAGTTACTCTACCGGACAGAACTCCTACGAGCAGTACTTC. It translates to CASSYSTGQNSYEQYF. V and J are TRBV6-5 and TRBJ2-7, with a tentative D call TRBD1 (6 bases). CDR1 MNHEY and CDR2 SVGAGI come from the germline V gene. V was trimmed by 0 bases and J by 0 bases, leaving 12 bases between them. The CDR3 sequence is 16 residues long.

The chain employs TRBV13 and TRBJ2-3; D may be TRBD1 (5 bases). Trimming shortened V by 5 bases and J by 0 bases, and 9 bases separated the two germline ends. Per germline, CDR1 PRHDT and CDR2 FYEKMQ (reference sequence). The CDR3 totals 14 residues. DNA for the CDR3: TGTGCCAGCAGCACCGGACACAGCACAGATACGCAGTATTTT. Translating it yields CASSTGHSTDTQYF.

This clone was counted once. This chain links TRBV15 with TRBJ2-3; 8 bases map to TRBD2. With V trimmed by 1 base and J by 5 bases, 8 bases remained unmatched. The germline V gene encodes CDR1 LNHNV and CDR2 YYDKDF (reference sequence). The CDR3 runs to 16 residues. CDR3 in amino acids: CATSRVDPAGEDTQYF. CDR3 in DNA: TGTGCCACCAGCAGAGTCGACCCAGCGGGAGAAGATACGCAGTATTTT.

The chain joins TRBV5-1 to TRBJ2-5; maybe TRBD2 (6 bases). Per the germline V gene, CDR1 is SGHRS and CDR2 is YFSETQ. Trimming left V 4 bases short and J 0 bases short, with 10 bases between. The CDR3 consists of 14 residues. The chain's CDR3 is CASSPGENQETQYF. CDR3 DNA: TGCGCCAGCAGCCCGGGGGAGAACCAAGAGACCCAGTACTTC.

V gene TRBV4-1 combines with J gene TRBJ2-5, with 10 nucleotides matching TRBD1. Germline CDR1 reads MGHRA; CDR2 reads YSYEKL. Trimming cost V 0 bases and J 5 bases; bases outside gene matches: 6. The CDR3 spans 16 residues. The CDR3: CASSQDDRGRGETQYF. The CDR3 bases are TGCGCCAGCAGCCAAGATGACAGGGGGCGAGGCGAGACCCAGTACTTC.

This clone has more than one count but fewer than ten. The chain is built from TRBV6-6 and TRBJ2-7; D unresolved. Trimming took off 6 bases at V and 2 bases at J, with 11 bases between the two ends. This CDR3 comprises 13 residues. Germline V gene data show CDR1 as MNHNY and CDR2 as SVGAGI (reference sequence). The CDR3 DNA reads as TGTGCCAGCAGGAGAGTGACACCCTACGAGCAGTACTTC. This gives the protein CASRRVTPYEQYF.

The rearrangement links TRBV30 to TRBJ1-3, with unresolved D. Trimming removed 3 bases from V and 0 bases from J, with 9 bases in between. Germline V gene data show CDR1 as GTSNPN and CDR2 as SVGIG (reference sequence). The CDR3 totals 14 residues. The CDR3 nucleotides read TGTGCCTGGAGCAGCCCCCGCTCTGGAAACACCATATATTTT. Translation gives CAWSSPRSGNTIYF.

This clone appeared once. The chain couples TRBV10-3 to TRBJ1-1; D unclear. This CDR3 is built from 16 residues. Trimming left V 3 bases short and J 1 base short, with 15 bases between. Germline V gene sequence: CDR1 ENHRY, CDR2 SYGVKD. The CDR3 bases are TGTGCCATCAGTGACGGGCCGGGCAGAAAGAACACTGAAGCTTTCTTT. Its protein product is CAISDGPGRKNTEAFF.

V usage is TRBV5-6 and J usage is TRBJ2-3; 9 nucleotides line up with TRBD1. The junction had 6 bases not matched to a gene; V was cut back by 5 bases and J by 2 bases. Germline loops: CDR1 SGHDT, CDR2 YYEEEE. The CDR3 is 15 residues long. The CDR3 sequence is CASRRTGVATDTQYF. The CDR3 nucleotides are TGTGCCAGCAGGCGGACAGGGGTCGCCACAGATACGCAGTATTTT. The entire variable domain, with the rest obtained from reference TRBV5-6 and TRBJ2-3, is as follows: DAGVTQSPTHLIKTRGQQVTLRCSPKSGHDTVSWYQQALGQGPQFIFQYYEEEERQRGNFPDRFSGHQFPNYSSELNVNALLLGDSALYLCASRRTGVATDTQYFGPGTRLTVL.

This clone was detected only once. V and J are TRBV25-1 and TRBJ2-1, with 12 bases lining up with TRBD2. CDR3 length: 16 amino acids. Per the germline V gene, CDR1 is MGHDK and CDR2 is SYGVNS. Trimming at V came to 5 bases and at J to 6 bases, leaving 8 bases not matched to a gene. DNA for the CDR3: TGTGCCAGCAGTAAAAGGGGACTAGCGGGTCCCAATGAGCAGTTCTTC. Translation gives CASSKRGLAGPNEQFF.

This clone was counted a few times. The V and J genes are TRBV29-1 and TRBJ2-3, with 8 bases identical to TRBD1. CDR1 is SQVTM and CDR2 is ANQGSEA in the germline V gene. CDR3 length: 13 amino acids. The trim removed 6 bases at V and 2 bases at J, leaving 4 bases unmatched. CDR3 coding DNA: TGCAGCGTAATGACAGGGGACACAGATACGCAGTATTTT. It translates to CSVMTGDTDTQYF.

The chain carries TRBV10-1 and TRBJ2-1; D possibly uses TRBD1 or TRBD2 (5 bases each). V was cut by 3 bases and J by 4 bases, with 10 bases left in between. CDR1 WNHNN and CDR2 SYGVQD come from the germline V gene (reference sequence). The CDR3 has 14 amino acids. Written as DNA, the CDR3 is TGCGCCAGCAGTGAAGACAGAGGGTACAATGAGCAGTTCTTC. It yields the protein CASSEDRGYNEQFF.

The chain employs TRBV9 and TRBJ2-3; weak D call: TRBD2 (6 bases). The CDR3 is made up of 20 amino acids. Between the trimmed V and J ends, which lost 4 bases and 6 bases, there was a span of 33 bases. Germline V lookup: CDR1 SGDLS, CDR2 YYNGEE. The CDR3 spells CASSPPAPVASARIWDTQYF. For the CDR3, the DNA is TGTGCCAGCAGCCCCCCGGCCCCCGTGGCTAGCGCCCGTATTTGGGATACGCAGTATTTT.

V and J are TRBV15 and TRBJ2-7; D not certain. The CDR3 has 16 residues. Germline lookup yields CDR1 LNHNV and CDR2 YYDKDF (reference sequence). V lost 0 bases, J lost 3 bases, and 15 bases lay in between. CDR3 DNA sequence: TGTGCCACCAGCAGAGATCCTTTTGTGGGATACTACGAGCAGTACTTC. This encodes CATSRDPFVGYYEQYF. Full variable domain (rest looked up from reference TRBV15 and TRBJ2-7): DAMVIQNPRYQVTQFGKPVTLSCSQTLNHNVMYWYQQKSSQAPKLLFHYYDKDFNNEADTPDNFQSRRPNTSFCFLDIRSPGLGDTAMYLCATSRDPFVGYYEQYFGPGTRLTVT.

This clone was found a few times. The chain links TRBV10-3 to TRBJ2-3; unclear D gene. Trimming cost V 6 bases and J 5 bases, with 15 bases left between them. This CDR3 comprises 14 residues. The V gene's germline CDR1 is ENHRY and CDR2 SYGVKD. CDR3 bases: TGTGCCATCAGACGTGACCAACGAGTAGATACGCAGTATTTT. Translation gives CAIRRDQRVDTQYF.

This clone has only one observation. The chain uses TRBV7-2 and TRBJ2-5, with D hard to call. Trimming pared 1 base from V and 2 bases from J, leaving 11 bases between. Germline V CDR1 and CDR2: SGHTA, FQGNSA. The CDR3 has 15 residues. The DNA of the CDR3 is TGTGCCAGCAGCTTAGGGTTGCGGAGACAAGAGACCCAGTACTTC. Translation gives CASSLGLRRQETQYF.

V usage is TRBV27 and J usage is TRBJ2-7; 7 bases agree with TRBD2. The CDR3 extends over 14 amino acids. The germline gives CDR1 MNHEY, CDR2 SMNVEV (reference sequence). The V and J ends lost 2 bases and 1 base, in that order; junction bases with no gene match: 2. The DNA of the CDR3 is TGTGCCAGCAGTTTAGCGGGAGTATCCTACGAGCAGTACTTC. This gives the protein CASSLAGVSYEQYF.

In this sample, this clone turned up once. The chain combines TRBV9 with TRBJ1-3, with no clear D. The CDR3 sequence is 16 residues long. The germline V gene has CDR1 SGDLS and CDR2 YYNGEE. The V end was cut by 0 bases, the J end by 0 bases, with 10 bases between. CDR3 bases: TGTGCCAGCAGCGTAGGTTCCGTAAGCTCTGGAAACACCATATATTTT. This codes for CASSVGSVSSGNTIYF.

DNA for the CDR3: TGTGCCAGCAGCCGTACTAGCGGGAACTACAATGAGCAGTTCTTC. It codes for CASSRTSGNYNEQFF. The chain joins TRBV7-6 to TRBJ2-1; 10 bases align to TRBD2. The CDR3 sequence is 15 residues long. Per germline, CDR1 SGHVS and CDR2 FNYEAQ. V shed 5 bases, J shed 3 bases, and the junction held 4 bases outside the gene matches.

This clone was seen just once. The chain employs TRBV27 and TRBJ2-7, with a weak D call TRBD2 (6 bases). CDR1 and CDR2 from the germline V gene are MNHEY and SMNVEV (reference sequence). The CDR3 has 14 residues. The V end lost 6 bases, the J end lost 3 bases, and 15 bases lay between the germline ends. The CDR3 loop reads CASRGEALSYEQYF. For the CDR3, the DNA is TGTGCCAGCAGGGGGGAGGCCCTAAGCTACGAGCAGTACTTC.

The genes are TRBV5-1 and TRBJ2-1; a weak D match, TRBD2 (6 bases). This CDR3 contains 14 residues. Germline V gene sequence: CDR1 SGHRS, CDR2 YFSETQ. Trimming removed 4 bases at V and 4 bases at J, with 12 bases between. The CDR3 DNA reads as TGCGCCAGCAGCCGGGACTCCCTATACAATGAGCAGTTCTTC. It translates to CASSRDSLYNEQFF.

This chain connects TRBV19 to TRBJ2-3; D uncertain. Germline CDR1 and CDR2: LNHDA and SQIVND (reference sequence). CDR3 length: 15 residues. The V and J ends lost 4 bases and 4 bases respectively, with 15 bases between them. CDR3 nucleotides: TGTGCCAGTAGTACCTCAGGTTTACGGTCAGATACGCAGTATTTT. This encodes CASSTSGLRSDTQYF.

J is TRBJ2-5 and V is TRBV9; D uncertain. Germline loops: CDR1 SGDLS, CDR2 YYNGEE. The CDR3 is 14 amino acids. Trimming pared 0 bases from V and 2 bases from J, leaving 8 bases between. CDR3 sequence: CASSVVAEQETQYF. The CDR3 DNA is TGTGCCAGCAGCGTAGTGGCAGAACAAGAGACCCAGTACTTC.

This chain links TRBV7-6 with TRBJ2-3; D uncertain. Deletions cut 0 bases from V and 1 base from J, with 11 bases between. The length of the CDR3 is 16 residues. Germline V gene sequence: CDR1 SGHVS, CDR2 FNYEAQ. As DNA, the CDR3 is TGTGCCAGCAGCTTAGCGGACGGCCCTGGCACAGATACGCAGTATTTT. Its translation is CASSLADGPGTDTQYF.

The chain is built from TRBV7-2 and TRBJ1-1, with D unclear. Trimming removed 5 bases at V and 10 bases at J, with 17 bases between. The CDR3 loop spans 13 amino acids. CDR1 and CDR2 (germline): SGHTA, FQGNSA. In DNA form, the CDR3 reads TGTGCCAGCAGCCCACGGCCTTCCCTGGGAGCTTTCTTT. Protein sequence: CASSPRPSLGAFF.